The clone carrying this T cell receptor (beta chain) was counted once. The antigen remains unidentified. The data stem from a study of blood T cells in healthy people across ages. Whole-study results and caveats: There was no known CMV status for donors, so expanded clonotype changes were possibly confounded.

The germline gives CDR1 MDHEN, CDR2 SYDVKM. The CDR3 spans 15 residues. The V and J ends lost 6 bases and 4 bases, in that order; junction bases with no gene match: 7. Together with a sample-barcoded 5' primer, a J-beta primer mix was included in a second PCR lasting about 7 to 11 cycles. One entry per CDR3 protein, called by TCRdb with MiXCR from the 5' RACE reads. The profile shows over 1,300,000 distinct CDR3 sequences, 45% to 70% of them singletons. This receptor was identified in a man younger than 30 in good health. Sample: blood. The chain joins TRBV28 to TRBJ2-3, with 10 bases identical to TRBD1. Here the CDR3 reads CASRPGTGAPDTQYF. CDR3 coding DNA: TGTGCCAGCAGACCCGGGACAGGGGCCCCAGATACGCAGTATTTT.